These 10 T cell receptor beta chains were sequenced from one sample in a study of human T cells and chemical hapten exposure. MiXCR was run by TCRdb on the RACE reads, yielding one entry per CDR3 protein. The table lists 300,000 to 350,000 distinct CDR3 sequences, around 7% of them singletons. The time point: patch test 1, 2 weeks after DPC sensitization. Treatment noted: therapeutic diphenylcyclopropenone sensitization with weekly scalp DPC. Here the sequenced sample was whole blood, taken in connection with sensitization to the hapten diphenylcyclopropenone (DPC). The receptors shown here come from a woman younger than 35 with alopecia areata. Some clones in this sample may be carry-over from other donors' samples.

J is TRBJ2-7 and V is TRBV19, with D maybe TRBD1 (6 bases). Germline V CDR1 and CDR2: LNHDA, SQIVND (reference sequence). The CDR3 has 14 residues. The V gene lost 5 bases and the J gene lost 3 bases, with 14 bases spanning the gap. CDR3 sequence: CASSAQGHGYEQYF. The CDR3 DNA sequence: TGTGCCAGTAGTGCACAGGGCCACGGCTACGAGCAGTACTTC.

In this sample, this clonotype turned up many times. The CDR3, as DNA: TGTGCCAGCAGTCCCTCCCGGACCGGGCACGGTGAAGCTTTCTTT. Its translation: CASSPSRTGHGEAFF. The chain employs TRBV6-1 and TRBJ1-1; no reliable D call. CDR3 length: 15 amino acids. From germline, CDR1 is MNHNS and CDR2 SASEGT. Trimming stripped 5 bases from V and 7 bases from J, with 20 bases between.

This clonotype has more than one count but fewer than ten. The chain uses TRBV7-9 and TRBJ2-3, with 7 bases that match TRBD2. Germline V gene sequence: CDR1 SEHNR, CDR2 FQNEAQ (reference sequence). V lost 3 bases to trimming and J lost 2 bases; unmatched junction nucleotides: 5. This CDR3 is built from 15 residues. For the CDR3, the DNA is TGTGCCAGCAGCTTTGGGCTAGCGGACACAGATACGCAGTATTTT. Its protein product is CASSFGLADTDTQYF.

This chain connects TRBV20-1 to TRBJ2-7, with TRBD1 matching over 7 bases. Germline-derived CDR1 and CDR2 are DFQATT and SNEGSKA (reference sequence). The CDR3 is made up of 14 amino acids. Trimming took 5 bases from V and 2 from J; bases not matched to a gene: 9. CDR3: CSAPQTGIPYEQYF. For the CDR3, the DNA is TGCAGTGCTCCGCAGACAGGGATCCCCTACGAGCAGTACTTC.

This clonotype has ten or more counts. This chain joins TRBV10-3 and TRBJ2-1, with D hard to call. V was cut by 2 bases and J by 1 base, with 18 bases left in between. Germline V lookup: CDR1 ENHRY, CDR2 SYGVKD. CDR3 size: 18 residues. The CDR3 DNA sequence: TGTGCCATCAGTGAGAAAGAGAAACCGCCGAATTCCTACAATGAGCAGTTCTTC. Translation: CAISEKEKPPNSYNEQFF.

This clonotype was seen a single time. This clone may be a read error of a much larger clone one base away. The chain joins TRBV6-2 or TRBV6-3 to TRBJ2-1; 11 nucleotides match TRBD2. The germline gives CDR1 MNHEY, CDR2 SVGEGT. CDR3 size: 17 residues. CDR3 DNA sequence: TGTGCCAGCAGTTCCCCATTAGCGGGGGGGGACTACAATGGGCAGTTCTTC. It translates to CASSSPLAGGDYNGQFF.

This clonotype has only a few counts. The chain is built from TRBV6-2 or TRBV6-3 and TRBJ1-5; D may be TRBD1 (6 bases). CDR1 is MNHEY and CDR2 is SVGEGT in the germline V gene. This CDR3 spans 17 amino acids. Trimming left V 6 bases short and J 0 bases short, with 18 bases between. The CDR3 DNA sequence: TGTGCCAGCAGCCGAGCCTCCGGGACATATAGCAATCAGCCCCAGCATTTT. Its translation: CASSRASGTYSNQPQHF.

Ten or more counts support this clonotype. The rearrangement joins TRBV3-1 to TRBJ2-3, with D perhaps TRBD2 (5 bases). CDR3 length equals 14 residues. Trimming stripped 3 bases from V and 4 bases from J, with 11 bases between. Germline V gene lookup returns CDR1 LGHDT and CDR2 YNNKEL (reference sequence). CDR3 loop: CASSHALAADTQYF. DNA for the CDR3: TGTGCCAGCAGCCACGCGCTAGCCGCAGATACGCAGTATTTT.

The sample holds many counts of this clonotype. The chain recombines TRBV7-2 with TRBJ2-3; D remains ambiguous. The CDR3 runs 14 residues. V dropped 5 bases and J dropped 4 bases, with 13 bases sitting between them. Germline V gene data show CDR1 as SGHTA and CDR2 as FQGNSA. CDR3 region: CASSPYGDSDTQYF. CDR3 nucleotides: TGTGCCAGCAGCCCATACGGAGACTCAGATACGCAGTATTTT.

This clonotype showed up just a few times. V usage is TRBV25-1 and J usage is TRBJ1-4; 7 bases align to TRBD1. CDR3 length: 15 residues. Unmatched junction bases numbered 6, after V lost 3 bases and J lost 5 bases. The V gene's germline CDR1 is MGHDK and CDR2 SYGVNS. The CDR3: CASSEVGQLNEKLFF. In DNA, the CDR3 is TGTGCCAGCAGTGAGGTGGGACAGCTCAATGAAAAACTGTTTTTT.